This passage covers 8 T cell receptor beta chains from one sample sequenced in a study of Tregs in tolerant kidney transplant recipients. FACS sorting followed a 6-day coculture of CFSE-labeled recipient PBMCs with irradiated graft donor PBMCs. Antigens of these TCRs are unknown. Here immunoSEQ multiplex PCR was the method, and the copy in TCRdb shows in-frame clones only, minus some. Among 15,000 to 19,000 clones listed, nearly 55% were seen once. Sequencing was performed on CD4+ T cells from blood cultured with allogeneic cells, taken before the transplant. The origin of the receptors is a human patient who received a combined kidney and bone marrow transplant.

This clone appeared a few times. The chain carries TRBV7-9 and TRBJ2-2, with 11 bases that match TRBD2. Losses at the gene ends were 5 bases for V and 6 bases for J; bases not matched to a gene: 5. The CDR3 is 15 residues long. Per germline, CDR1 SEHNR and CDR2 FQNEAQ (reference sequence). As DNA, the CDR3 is TGTGCCAGCAGCAATCTAGCGGGGGGTGCCGGGGAGCTGTTTTTT. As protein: CASSNLAGGAGELFF.

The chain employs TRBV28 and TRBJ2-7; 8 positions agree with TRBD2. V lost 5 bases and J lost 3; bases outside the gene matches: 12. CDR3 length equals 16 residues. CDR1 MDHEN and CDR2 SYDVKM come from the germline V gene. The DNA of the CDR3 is TGTGCCAGCAGTCCTCCGGGGGGGAATAGCGGCTACGAGCAGTACTTC. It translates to CASSPPGGNSGYEQYF.

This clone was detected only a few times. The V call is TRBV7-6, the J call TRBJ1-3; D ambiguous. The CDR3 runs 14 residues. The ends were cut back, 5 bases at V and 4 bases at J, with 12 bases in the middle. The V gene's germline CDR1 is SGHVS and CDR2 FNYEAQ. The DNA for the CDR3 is TGTGCCAGCAGCATCAGCGGTAGGGGAAACACCATATATTTT. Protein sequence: CASSISGRGNTIYF.

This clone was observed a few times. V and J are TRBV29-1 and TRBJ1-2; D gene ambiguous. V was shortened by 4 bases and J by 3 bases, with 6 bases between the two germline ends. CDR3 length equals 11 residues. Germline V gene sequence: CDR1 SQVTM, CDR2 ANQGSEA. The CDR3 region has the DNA TGCAGCGTTGGGGCAGACTATGGCTACACCTTC. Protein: CSVGADYGYTF. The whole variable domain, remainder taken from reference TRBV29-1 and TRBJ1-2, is SAVISQKPSRDICQRGTSLTIQCQVDSQVTMMFWYRQQPGQSLTLIATANQGSEATYESGFVIDKFPISRPNLTFSTLTVSNMSPEDSSIYLCSVGADYGYTFGSGTRLTVV.

The CDR3 loop reads CASSLGTSGRASSYEQYF. The DNA for the CDR3 is TGCGCCAGCAGCTTGGGGACTAGCGGGAGGGCGAGCTCCTACGAGCAGTACTTC. V is TRBV5-1 and J is TRBJ2-7; 15 bases are shared with TRBD2. Germline V gene lookup returns CDR1 SGHRS and CDR2 YFSETQ. Trimming took 0 bases from V and 0 from J; bases not matched to a gene: 4. This CDR3 spans 18 amino acids. Full variable domain (outside the CDR3, taken from reference TRBV5-1 and TRBJ2-7): KAGVTQTPRYLIKTRGQQVTLSCSPISGHRSVSWYQQTPGQGLQFLFEYFSETQRNKGNFPGRFSGRQFSNSRSEMNVSTLELGDSALYLCASSLGTSGRASSYEQYFGPGTRLTVT.

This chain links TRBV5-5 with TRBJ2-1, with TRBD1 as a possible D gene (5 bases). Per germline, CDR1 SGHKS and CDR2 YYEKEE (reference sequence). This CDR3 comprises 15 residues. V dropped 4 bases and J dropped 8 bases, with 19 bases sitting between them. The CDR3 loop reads CASSPPWGLGDEQFF. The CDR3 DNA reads TGTGCCAGCAGCCCGCCCTGGGGTCTAGGGGATGAGCAGTTCTTC.

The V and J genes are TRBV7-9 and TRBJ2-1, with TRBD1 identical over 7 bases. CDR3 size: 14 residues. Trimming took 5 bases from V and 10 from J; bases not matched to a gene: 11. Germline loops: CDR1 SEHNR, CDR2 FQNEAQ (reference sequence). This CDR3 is CASSPQGSNFEQFF. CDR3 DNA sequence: TGTGCCAGCAGCCCACAGGGGTCGAATTTCGAGCAGTTCTTC.

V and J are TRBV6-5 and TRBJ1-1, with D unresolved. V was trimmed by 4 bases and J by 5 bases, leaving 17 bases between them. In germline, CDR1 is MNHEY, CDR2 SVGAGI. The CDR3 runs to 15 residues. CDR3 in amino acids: CASSSPTVSWTEAFF. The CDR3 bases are TGTGCCAGCAGTTCCCCTACCGTATCGTGGACTGAAGCTTTCTTT.